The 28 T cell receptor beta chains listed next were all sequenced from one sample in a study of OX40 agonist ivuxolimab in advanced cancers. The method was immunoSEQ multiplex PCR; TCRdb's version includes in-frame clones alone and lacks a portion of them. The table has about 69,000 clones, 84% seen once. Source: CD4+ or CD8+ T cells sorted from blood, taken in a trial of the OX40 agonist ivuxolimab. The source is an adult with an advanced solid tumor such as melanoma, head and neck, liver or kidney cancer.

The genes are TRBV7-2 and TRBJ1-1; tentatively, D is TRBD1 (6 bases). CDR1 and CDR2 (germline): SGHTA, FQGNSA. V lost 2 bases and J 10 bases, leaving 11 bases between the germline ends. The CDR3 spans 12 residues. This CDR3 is CASSLYTGRAFF. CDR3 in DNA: TGTGCCAGCAGCTTATATACAGGGAGAGCTTTCTTT. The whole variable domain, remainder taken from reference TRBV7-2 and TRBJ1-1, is GAGVSQSPSNKVTEKGKDVELRCDPISGHTALYWYRQSLGQGLEFLIYFQGNSAPDKSGLPSDRFSAERTGGSVSTLTIQRTQQEDSAVYLCASSLYTGRAFFGQGTRLTVV.

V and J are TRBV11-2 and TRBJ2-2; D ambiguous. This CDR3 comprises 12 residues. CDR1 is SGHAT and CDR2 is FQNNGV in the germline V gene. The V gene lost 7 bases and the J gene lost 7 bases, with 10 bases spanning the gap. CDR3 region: CASTLGGGELFF. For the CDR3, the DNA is TGTGCCAGCACCCTCGGTGGCGGGGAGCTGTTTTTT.

In DNA form, the CDR3 reads TGTGCCAGCAGTCCTTTAGCGGGGCAAACAGATACGCAGTATTTT. Residues: CASSPLAGQTDTQYF. The chain carries TRBV4-2 and TRBJ2-3; TRBD2 agrees at 8 bases. From germline, CDR1 is LGHNA and CDR2 YNFKEQ. With V trimmed by 6 bases and J by 3 bases, 8 bases remained unmatched. The CDR3 runs to 15 residues.

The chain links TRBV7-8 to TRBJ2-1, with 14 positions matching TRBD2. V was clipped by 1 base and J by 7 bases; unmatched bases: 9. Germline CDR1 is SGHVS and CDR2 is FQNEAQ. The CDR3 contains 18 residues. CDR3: CASSLVTGTSGRGNEQFF. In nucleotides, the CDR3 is TGTGCCAGCAGCTTAGTCACCGGGACTAGCGGGAGAGGGAATGAGCAGTTCTTC.

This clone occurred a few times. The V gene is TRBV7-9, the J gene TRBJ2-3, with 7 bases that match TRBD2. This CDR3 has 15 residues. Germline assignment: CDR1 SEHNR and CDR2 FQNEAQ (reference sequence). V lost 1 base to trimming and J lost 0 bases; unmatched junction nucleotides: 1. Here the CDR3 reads CASSLERGSTDTQYF. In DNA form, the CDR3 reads TGTGCCAGCAGCTTAGAGCGGGGCAGCACAGATACGCAGTATTTT. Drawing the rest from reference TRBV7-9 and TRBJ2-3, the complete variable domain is DTGVSQNPRHKITKRGQNVTFRCDPISEHNRLYWYRQTLGQGPEFLTYFQNEAQLEKSRLLSDRFSAERPKGSFSTLEIQRTEQGDSAMYLCASSLERGSTDTQYFGPGTRLTVL.

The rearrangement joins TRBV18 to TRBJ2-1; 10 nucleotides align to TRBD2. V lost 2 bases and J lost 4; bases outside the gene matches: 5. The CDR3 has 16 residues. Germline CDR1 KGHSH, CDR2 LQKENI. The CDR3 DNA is TGTGCCAGCTCACCATGGGCTAGCGGGGGTTACAATGAGCAGTTCTTC. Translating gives CASSPWASGGYNEQFF.

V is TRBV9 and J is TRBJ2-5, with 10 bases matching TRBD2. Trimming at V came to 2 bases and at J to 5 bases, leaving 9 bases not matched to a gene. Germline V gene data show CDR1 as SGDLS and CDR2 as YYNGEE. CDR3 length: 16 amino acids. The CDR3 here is CASSVGEASGGETQYF. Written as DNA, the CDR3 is TGTGCCAGCAGCGTTGGGGAGGCTAGCGGGGGTGAGACCCAGTACTTC.

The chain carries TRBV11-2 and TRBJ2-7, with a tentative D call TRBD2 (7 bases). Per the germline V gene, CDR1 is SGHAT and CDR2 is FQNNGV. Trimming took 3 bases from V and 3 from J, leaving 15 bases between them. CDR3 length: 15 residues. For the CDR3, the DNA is TGTGCCAGCAGCTTTTCGGGGGGCGCGGACTACGAGCAGTACTTC. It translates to CASSFSGGADYEQYF.

The CDR3 protein is CASRLGTGREKLFF. The CDR3 nucleotides read TGTGCCAGCAGGTTAGGGACAGGGAGAGAAAAACTGTTTTTT. The chain has TRBV6-5 and TRBJ1-4, with 9 bases identical to TRBD1. V was pared by 6 bases and J by 8 bases, with 7 bases of the junction left unmatched. CDR3 size: 14 residues. Germline V lookup: CDR1 MNHEY, CDR2 SVGAGI.

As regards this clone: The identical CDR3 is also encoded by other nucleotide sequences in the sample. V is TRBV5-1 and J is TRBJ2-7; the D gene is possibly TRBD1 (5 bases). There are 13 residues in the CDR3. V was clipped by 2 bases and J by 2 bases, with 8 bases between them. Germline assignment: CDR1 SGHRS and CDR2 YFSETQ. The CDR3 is CASSFDRTYEQYF. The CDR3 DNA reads TGCGCCAGCAGCTTCGACAGAACCTACGAGCAGTACTTC.

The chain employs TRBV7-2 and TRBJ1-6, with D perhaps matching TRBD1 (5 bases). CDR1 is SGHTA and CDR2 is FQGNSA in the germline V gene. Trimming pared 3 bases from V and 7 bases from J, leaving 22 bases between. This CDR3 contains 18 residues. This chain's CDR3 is CASSLRQAGPITNSPLHF. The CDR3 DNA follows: TGTGCCAGCAGCTTGCGCCAGGCGGGACCGATAACCAATTCACCCCTCCACTTT.

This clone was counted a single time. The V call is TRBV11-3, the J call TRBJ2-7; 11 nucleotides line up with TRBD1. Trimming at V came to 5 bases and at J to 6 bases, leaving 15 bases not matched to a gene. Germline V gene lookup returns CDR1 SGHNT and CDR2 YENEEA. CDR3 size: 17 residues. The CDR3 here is CASSPGQGAHRMSEQYF. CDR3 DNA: TGTGCCAGCAGCCCAGGACAGGGGGCCCACCGTATGAGCGAGCAGTACTTC.

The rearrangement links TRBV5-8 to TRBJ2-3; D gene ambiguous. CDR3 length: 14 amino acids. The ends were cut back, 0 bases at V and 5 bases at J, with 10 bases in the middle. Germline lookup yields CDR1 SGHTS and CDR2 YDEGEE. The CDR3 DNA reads TGTGCCAGCAGCTTGGATGGCAGCCAAGATACGCAGTATTTT. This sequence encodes CASSLDGSQDTQYF.

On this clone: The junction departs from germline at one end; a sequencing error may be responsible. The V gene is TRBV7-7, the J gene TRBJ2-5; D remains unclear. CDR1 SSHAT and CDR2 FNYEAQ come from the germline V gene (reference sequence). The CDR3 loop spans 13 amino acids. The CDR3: CASSSRIRETQYF. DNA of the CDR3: TGTGCTAGCAGCTCGCGAATACGAGAGACCCAGTACTTC.

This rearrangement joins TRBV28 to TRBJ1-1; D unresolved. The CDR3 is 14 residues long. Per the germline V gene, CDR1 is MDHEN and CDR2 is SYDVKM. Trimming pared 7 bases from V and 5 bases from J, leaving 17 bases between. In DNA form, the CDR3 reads TGTGCCAGCATATCTCACCCTTGGGGAACTGAAGCTTTCTTT. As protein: CASISHPWGTEAFF.

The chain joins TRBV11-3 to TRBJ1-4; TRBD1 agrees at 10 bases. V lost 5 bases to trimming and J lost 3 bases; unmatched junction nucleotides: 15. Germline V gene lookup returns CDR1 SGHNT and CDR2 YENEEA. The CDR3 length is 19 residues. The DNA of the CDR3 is TGTGCCAGCAGCCTTGCTTTTGGACAGGGGGGGACCTCTAATGAAAAACTGTTTTTT. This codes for CASSLAFGQGGTSNEKLFF.

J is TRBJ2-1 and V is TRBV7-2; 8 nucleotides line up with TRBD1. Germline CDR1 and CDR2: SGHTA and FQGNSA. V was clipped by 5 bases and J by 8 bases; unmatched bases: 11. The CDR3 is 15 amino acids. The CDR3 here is CASSTGQGSIDEQFF. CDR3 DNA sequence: TGTGCCAGCAGCACCGGACAGGGTTCGATCGATGAGCAGTTCTTC.

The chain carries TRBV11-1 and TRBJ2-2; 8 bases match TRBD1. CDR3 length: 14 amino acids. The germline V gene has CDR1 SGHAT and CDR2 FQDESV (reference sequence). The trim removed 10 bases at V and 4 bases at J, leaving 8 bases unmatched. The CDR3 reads CAIRDRRFTGELFF. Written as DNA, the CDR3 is TGTGCCATCCGGGACAGGCGATTCACCGGGGAGCTGTTTTTT. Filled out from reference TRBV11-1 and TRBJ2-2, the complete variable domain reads EAEVAQSPRYKITEKSQAVAFWCDPISGHATLYWYRQILGQGPELLVQFQDESVVDDSQLPKDRFSAERLKGVDSTLKIQPAELGDSAMYLCAIRDRRFTGELFFGEGSRLTVL.

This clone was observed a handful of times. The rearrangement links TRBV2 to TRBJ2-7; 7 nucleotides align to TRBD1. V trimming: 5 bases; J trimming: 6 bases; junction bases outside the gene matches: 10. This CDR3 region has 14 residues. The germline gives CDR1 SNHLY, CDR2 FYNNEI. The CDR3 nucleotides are TGTGCCAGCAGTACAGACAGGGACGATCTCGAGCAGTACTTC. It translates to CASSTDRDDLEQYF. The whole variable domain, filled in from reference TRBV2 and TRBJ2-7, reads EPEVTQTPSHQVTQMGQEVILRCVPISNHLYFYWYRQILGQKVEFLVSFYNNEISEKSEIFDDQFSVERPDGSNFTLKIRSTKLEDSAMYFCASSTDRDDLEQYFGPGTRLTVT.

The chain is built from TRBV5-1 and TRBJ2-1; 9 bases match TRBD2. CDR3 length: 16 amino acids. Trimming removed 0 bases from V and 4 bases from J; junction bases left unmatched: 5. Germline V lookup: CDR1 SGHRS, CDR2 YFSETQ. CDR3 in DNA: TGCGCCAGCAGCTTGGGGGCTAGCGGGACTTACAATGAGCAGTTCTTC. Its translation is CASSLGASGTYNEQFF.

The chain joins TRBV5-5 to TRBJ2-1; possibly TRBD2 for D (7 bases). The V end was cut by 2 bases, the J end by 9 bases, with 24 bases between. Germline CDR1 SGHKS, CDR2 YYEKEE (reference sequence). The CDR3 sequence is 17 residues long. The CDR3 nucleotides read TGTGCCAGCAGCTTCCAGATGCTAGGGGGGGCGACGGCTGAGCAGTTCTTC. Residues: CASSFQMLGGATAEQFF. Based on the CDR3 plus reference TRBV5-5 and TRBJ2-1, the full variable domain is DAGVTQSPTHLIKTRGQQVTLRCSPISGHKSVSWYQQVLGQGPQFIFQYYEKEERGRGNFPDRFSARQFPNYSSELNVNALLLGDSALYLCASSFQMLGGATAEQFFGPGTRLTVL.

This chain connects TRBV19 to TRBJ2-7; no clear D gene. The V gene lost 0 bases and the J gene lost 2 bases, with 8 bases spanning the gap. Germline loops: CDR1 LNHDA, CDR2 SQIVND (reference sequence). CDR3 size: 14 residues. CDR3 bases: TGTGCCAGTAGTATAGATGGGTTTACCTACGAGCAGTACTTC. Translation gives CASSIDGFTYEQYF.

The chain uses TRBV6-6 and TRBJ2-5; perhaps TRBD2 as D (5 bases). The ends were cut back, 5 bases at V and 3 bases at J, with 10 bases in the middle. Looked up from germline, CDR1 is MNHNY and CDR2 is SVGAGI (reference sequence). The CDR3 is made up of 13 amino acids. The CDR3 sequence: CASSRPGEETQYF. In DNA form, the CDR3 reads TGTGCCAGCAGTCGACCCGGGGAAGAGACCCAGTACTTC.

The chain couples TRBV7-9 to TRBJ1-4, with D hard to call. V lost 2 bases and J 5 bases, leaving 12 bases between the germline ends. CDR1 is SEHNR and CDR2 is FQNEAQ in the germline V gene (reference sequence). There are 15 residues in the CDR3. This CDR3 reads CASSLSGAENEKLFF. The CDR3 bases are TGTGCCAGCAGCTTAAGCGGTGCGGAGAATGAAAAACTGTTTTTT. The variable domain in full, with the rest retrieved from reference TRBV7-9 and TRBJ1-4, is DTGVSQNPRHKITKRGQNVTFRCDPISEHNRLYWYRQTLGQGPEFLTYFQNEAQLEKSRLLSDRFSAERPKGSFSTLEIQRTEQGDSAMYLCASSLSGAENEKLFFGSGTQLSVL.

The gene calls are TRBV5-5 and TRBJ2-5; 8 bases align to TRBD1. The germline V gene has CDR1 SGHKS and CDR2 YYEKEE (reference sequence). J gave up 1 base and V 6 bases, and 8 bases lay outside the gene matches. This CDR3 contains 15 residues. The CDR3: CASTLATGGQETQYF. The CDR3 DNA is TGTGCCAGCACCCTTGCAACAGGGGGCCAAGAGACCCAGTACTTC.

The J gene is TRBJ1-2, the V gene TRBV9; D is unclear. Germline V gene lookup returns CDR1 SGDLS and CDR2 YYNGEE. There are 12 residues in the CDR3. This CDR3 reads CASSTSHYGYTF. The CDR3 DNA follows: TGTGCGAGCTCCACAAGTCACTATGGCTACACCTTC. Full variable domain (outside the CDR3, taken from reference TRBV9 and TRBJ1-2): DSGVTQTPKHLITATGQRVTLRCSPRSGDLSVYWYQQSLDQGLQFLIQYYNGEERAKGNILERFSAQQFPDLHSELNLSSLELGDSALYFCASSTSHYGYTFGSGTRLTVV.

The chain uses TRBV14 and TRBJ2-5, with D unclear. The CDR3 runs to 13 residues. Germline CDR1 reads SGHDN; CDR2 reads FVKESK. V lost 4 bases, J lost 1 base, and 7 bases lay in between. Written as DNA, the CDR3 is TGTGCCAGCAGCCCGGTTGGCCAAGAGACCCAGTACTTC. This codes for CASSPVGQETQYF.

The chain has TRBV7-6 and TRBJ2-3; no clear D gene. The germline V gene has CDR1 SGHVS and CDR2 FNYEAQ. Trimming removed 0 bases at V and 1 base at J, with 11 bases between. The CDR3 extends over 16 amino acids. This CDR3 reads CASSLAPGSGTDTQYF. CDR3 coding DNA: TGTGCCAGCAGCTTAGCGCCGGGCTCGGGCACAGATACGCAGTATTTT.